This is a list of T cell receptor beta chains from one sample in a study of CXCR3-negative and CXCR3-positive naive CD8 T cells. After re-calling the 5' RACE reads, TCRdb lists one entry per CDR3 protein, DNA absent. The repertoire shows tens of thousands of distinct CDR3 sequences; the top ten hold approximately 1.4%. What was sequenced was naive CXCR3- CD8+ T cells from blood. These receptors were obtained from a human donor in good health. Some clones in this sample may be carry-over from other donors' samples. CDR3s include the opening cysteine and the closing phenylalanine or tryptophan.

j_gene	v_gene	len	CDR3aa
TRBJ2-1	TRBV4-3	14	CASSQVMERGEQFF
TRBJ2-5	TRBV10-3	12	CAIMDSQETQYF
TRBJ1-4	TRBV4-2	16	CASSQEGGQGGEKLVF
TRBJ1-2	TRBV5-1	15	CASSPGDSSNYGYTF
TRBJ2-1	TRBV6-4	15	CASSDSTGGYNEQFF
TRBJ2-3	TRBV2	15	CASRLGLGGTDTQYF
TRBJ2-5	TRBV28	15	CASSQIGQGRETQYF
TRBJ1-5	TRBV28	14	CASSPGQAGQPQHF
TRBJ1-2	TRBV18	14	CASSPRTANYGYTF
TRBJ1-2	TRBV7-9	15	CASSLPRTGGYGYTF
TRBJ2-5	TRBV12-3/TRBV12-4	14	CASSLTGSLQTQYF
TRBJ2-1	TRBV6-2/TRBV6-3	11	CASSYHNEQFF
TRBJ2-3	TRBV24-1	16	CATSDDRQGIADTQYF
TRBJ1-1	TRBV28	13	CVSSETGATEAFF
TRBJ1-2	TRBV12-3/TRBV12-4	13	CASSLGQNYGYTF
TRBJ2-7	TRBV12-3/TRBV12-4	12	CASSPTVYEQYF
TRBJ2-7	TRBV29-1	13	CSVGSGPLGEQYF
TRBJ2-1	TRBV29-1	13	CSVESSGYNEQFF
TRBJ2-2	TRBV27	16	CASSPPSGLVTGELFF
TRBJ2-5	TRBV28	15	CASSLGPSGKETQYF
TRBJ1-1	TRBV18	16	CASSPSAGAVNTEAFF
TRBJ2-7	TRBV28	13	CASSLGGRHEQYF
TRBJ1-2	TRBV5-1	15	CASSLSGREIYGYTF
TRBJ2-7	TRBV7-9	14	CASSLRTGMGEQYF